This T cell receptor (beta chain) came from a study of graft-versus-host responses after intestinal transplantation (dated by TCRdb to the early 2020s). The study in broad terms: Recipients received multivisceral, liver-intestinal, or isolated intestinal transplants. Anti-thymocyte globulin induction was given to all recipients, followed by maintenance tacrolimus and steroids for 2 to 3 years. After intestinal transplantation, graft-versus-host and host-versus-graft alloreactive T cell clones were followed in the graft, circulation and bone marrow using bulk TCR-beta CDR3 sequencing. To identify alloreactive clones, pre-transplant mixed lymphocyte reaction products were sequenced and then compared with unstimulated pre-transplant donor and recipient T cells. Of the roughly 26 intestinal transplant recipients enrolled in the cohort, one of whom was a retransplant, a few patients without pretransplant specimens were excluded. Donor T cell macrochimerism was defined as a peak of at least 4% donor T cells among recipient peripheral blood mononuclear cells. Instead of going to the commercial service, samples from a few later patients were sequenced in-house on an Illumina MiSeq and processed with MiXCR. The research as a whole found: Early after transplant, peak levels of circulating GvH clones were associated with declines in HvG clones. In patients with donor T cell macrochimerism, the allografts had high GvH to HvG T cell clonal ratios. GvH clones were detected in recipient bone marrow, and some appeared earlier in ileal mucosa or blood, consistent with an intestinal mucosal origin. Conclusions were limited by the relatively low number and heterogeneity of intestinal transplant patients.

To note about this clone: Its binding antigen is unknown. Base-call qualities are not available, and no considerably larger clone is one nucleotide away.

V and J are truncated by 7 bases and 5 bases respectively, leaving an intervening sequence of 17 bases. The CDR3 contains 14 residues, cysteine and phenylalanine counted. The entry retains the CDR3 DNA only, 42 bases that are in frame from base 1. CDR1 and CDR2 (LNHDA, SQIVND) derive from the germline V gene (reference sequence). The time point label on this specimen signifies: cells obtained before transplantation from donor or recipient. CD3+CD4+ and CD3+CD8+ populations were FACS-sorted from unstimulated pre-transplant donor and recipient cells taken from spleen or lymph nodes. Library preparation used the immunoSEQ multiplex PCR assay. For most patients, genomic DNA was isolated using the Qiagen DNeasy Blood and Tissue Kit and was shipped frozen to Adaptive Biotechnologies for TCR sequencing. Adaptive Biotechnologies carried out high-throughput TCR-beta CDR3 sequencing of genomic DNA for most patients. Concerning the study's data processing: Adaptive's ImmunoSEQ software was the source of the TCR sequencing data for around 20 patients, while a few other patients were processed with MiXCR and VDJtools. To correct CD4 versus CD8 sorting errors, sequences present in both subsets at a frequency ratio below 5:1 were removed. Because the origin of CDR3 nucleotide sequences shared between donor and recipient could not be assigned, those sequences were removed. To be classed as alloreactive, a clone needed at least 2-fold expansion over unstimulated cells and a minimum CFSE-low frequency of 0.002% (template counts) or 0.001% (read counts). Clones detected in sequenced pre-transplant spleen, lymph node, or MLR CFSE-low populations of the donor or recipient were defined as mappable. Cumulative frequency of alloreactive clones was calculated as a percentage of all sequences weighted by copy number. Held by TCRdb, this immuneACCESS table contains in-frame sequences only and omits some clones. Under half of the omission traces to an unresolved V gene where checked; the cause of the rest is unknown. For V, J and clone size, that table is used; D and trimming come from the DNA. The sample contains 81,000 or so clones, roughly 91% of them found a single time. Of the sample, around 1.1% is held by the ten largest clones.

The receptor chain draws on TRBV19 and TRBJ2-5; TRBD2 is a weak D gene call, 6 bases matching. Sample: unstimulated CD8+ T cells sorted from spleen or lymph node cells, taken before transplant. This clonotype originated in a human donor who was the organ donor for an intestinal transplant. The CDR3 amino acid sequence is: CASNPGLSWETQYF. The sequenced DNA: TGTGCCAGTAACCCGGGACTGTCGTGGGAGACCCAGTACTTC.